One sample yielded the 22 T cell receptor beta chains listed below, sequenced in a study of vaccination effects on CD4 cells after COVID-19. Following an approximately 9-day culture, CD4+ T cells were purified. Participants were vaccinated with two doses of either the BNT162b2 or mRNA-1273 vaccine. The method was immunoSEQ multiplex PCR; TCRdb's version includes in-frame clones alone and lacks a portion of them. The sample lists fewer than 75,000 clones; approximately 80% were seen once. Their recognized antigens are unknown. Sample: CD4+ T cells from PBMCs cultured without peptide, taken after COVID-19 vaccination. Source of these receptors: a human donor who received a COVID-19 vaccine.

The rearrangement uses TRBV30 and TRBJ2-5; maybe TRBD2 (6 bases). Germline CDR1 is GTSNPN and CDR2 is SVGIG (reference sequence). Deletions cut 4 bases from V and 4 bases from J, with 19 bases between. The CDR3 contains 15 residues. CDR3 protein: CAWTRTGGVGETQYF. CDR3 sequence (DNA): TGTGCCTGGACGAGGACCGGAGGGGTAGGAGAGACCCAGTACTTC.

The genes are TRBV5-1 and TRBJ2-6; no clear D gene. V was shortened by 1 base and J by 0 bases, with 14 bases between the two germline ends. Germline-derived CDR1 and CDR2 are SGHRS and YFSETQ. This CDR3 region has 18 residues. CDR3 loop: CASSLYGSATSGANVLTF. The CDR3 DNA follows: TGCGCCAGCAGCTTGTATGGCTCCGCGACCTCTGGGGCCAACGTCCTGACTTTC.

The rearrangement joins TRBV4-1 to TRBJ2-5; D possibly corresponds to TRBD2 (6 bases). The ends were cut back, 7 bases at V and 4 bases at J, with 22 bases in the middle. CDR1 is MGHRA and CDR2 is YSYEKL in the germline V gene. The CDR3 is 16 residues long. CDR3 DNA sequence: TGCGCCAGCATGAGGACTGGAGGGATTGTGAGAGAGACCCAGTACTTC. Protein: CASMRTGGIVRETQYF.

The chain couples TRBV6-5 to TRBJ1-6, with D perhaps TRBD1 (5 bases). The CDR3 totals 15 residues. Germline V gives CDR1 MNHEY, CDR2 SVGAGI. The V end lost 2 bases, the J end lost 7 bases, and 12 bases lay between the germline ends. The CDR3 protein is CASSYRQNGNSPLHF. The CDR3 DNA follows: TGTGCCAGCAGTTACCGACAGAATGGGAATTCACCCCTCCACTTT.

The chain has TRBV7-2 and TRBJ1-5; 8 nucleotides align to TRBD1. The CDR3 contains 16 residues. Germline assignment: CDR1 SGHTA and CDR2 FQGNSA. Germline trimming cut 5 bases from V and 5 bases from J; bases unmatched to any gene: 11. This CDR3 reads CASSPRVETGDQPQHF. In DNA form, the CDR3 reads TGTGCCAGCAGCCCCCGAGTGGAGACAGGGGATCAGCCCCAGCATTTT.

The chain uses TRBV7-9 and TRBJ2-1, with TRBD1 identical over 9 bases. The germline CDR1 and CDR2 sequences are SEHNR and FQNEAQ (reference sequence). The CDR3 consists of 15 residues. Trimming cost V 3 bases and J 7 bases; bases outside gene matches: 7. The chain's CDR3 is CASSFLGQGWNEQFF. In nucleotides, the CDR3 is TGTGCCAGCAGCTTTTTGGGACAGGGATGGAATGAGCAGTTCTTC.

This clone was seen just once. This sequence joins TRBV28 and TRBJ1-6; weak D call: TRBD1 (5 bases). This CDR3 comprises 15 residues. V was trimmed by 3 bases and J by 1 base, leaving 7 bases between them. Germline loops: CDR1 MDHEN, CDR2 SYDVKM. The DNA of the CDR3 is TGTGCCAGCAGTTTGACAGAATCCTATAATTCACCCCTCCACTTT. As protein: CASSLTESYNSPLHF.

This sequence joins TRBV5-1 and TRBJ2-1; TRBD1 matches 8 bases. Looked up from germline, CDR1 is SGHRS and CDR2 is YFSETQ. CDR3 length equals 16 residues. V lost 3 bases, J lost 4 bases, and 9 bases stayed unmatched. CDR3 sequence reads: CASSSRGTGVYNEQFF. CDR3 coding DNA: TGCGCCAGCAGCTCGAGGGGGACAGGTGTTTACAATGAGCAGTTCTTC.

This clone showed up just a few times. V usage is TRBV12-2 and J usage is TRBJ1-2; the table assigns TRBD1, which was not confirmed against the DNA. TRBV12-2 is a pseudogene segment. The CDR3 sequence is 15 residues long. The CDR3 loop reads CASRLGTGPNYGYTF. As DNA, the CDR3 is TGTGCAAGTCGCCTAGGGACAGGGCCCAACTATGGCTACACCTTC.

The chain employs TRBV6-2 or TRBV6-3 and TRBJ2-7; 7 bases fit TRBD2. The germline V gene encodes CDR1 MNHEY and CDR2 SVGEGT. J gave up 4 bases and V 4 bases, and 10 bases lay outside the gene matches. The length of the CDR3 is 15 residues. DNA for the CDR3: TGTGCCAGCAGTTTGTCGGCTAGCGGCCTTTACGAGCAGTACTTC. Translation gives CASSLSASGLYEQYF.

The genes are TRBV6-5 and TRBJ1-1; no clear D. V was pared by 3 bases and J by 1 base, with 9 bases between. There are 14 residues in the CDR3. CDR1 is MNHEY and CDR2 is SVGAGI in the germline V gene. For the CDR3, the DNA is TGTGCCAGCAGTTATTATACGGCGAACACTGAAGCTTTCTTT. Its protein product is CASSYYTANTEAFF.

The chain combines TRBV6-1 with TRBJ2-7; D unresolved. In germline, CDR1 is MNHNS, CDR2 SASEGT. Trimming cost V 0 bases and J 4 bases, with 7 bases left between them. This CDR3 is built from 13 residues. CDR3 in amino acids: CASSEASGYEQYF. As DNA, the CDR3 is TGTGCCAGCAGTGAAGCGTCCGGATACGAGCAGTACTTC.

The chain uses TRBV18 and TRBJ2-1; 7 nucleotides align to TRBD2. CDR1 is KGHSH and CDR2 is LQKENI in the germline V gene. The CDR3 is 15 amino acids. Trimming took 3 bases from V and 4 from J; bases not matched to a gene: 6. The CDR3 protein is CASSPREGMYNEQFF. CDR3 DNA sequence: TGTGCCAGCTCACCGAGGGAGGGGATGTACAATGAGCAGTTCTTC.

The CDR3 here is CASSQTTYEQYF. The DNA for the CDR3 is TGTGCCAGCAGCCAGACTACCTACGAGCAGTACTTC. V is TRBV28 and J is TRBJ2-7; possible D gene TRBD2, 5 bases. The CDR3 has 12 amino acids. V lost 6 bases to trimming and J lost 2 bases, with 8 bases between them. The V gene's germline CDR1 is MDHEN and CDR2 SYDVKM.

The CDR3 region has the DNA TGCGCCAGCCTCCCCTGGGCCCCGTATAGCAATCAGCCCCAGCATTTT. Translated, it gives CASLPWAPYSNQPQHF. This chain connects TRBV10-1 to TRBJ1-5; D ambiguous. Trimming left V 8 bases short and J 0 bases short, with 17 bases between. The CDR3 has 16 amino acids. Germline V lookup: CDR1 WNHNN, CDR2 SYGVQD (reference sequence).

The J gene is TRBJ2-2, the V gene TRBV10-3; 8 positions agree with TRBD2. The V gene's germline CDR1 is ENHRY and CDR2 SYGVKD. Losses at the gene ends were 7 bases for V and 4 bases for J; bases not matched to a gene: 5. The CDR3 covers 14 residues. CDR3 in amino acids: CAITGRGATGELFF. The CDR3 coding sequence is TGTGCCATCACGGGGCGGGGGGCCACCGGGGAGCTGTTTTTT.

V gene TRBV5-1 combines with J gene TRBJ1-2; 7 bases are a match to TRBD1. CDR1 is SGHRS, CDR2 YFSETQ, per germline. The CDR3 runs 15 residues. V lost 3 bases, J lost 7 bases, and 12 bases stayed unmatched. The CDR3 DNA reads TGCGCCAGCAGCTACAGGGGAGGGGGCGGAGGTGGCTACACCTTC. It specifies CASSYRGGGGGGYTF.

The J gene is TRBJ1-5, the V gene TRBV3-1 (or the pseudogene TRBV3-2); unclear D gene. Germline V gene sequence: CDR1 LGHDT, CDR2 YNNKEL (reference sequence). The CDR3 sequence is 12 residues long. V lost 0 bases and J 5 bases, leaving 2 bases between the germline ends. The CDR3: CASSQDDQPQHF. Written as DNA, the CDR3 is TGTGCCAGCAGCCAAGATGATCAGCCCCAGCATTTT.

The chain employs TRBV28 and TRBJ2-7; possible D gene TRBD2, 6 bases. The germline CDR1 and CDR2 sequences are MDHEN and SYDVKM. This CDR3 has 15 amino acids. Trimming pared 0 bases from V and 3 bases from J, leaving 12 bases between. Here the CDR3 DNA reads TGTGCCAGCAGTTTATGGGCCCTGCGGGACTACGAGCAGTACTTC. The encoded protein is CASSLWALRDYEQYF.

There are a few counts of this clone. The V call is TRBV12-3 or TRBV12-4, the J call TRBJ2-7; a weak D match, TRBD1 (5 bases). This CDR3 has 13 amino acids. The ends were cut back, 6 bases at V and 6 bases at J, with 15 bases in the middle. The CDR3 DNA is TGTGCCAGCAGCCCAGGGTCCAGGAGCGAGCAGTACTTC. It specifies CASSPGSRSEQYF.

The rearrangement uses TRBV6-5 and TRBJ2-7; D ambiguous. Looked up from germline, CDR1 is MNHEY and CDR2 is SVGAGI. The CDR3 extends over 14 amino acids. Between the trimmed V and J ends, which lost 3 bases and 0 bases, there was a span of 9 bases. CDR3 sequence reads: CASSYSRSSYEQYF. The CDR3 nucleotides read TGTGCCAGCAGTTATAGCAGGAGCTCCTACGAGCAGTACTTC.

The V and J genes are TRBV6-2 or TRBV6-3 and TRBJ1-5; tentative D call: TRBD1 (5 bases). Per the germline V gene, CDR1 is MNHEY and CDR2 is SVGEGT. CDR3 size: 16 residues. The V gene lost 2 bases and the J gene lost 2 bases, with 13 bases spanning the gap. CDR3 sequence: CASSYEAGKGNQPQHF. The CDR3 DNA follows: TGTGCCAGCAGTTACGAGGCAGGGAAGGGCAATCAGCCCCAGCATTTT.